The 10 T cell receptor beta chains below were found in one sample sequenced in a study of blood T cell repertoires in COVID-19. Sequencing used immunoSEQ multiplex PCR; TCRdb keeps in-frame clones, though not all of them. The data hold approximately 390,000 clones, with about 87% observed a single time. Sequenced input: PBMCs or T cells enriched from blood (not recorded which). The receptors derive from a woman aged 45 to 65 who had recovered from COVID-19.

The chain employs TRBV4-1 and TRBJ1-5; D unresolved. Trimming shortened V by 8 bases and J by 0 bases, and 11 bases separated the two germline ends. Germline CDR1 MGHRA, CDR2 YSYEKL. The CDR3 is 14 amino acids. The CDR3 here is CASGPPDSNQPQHF. CDR3 nucleotide sequence: TGCGCCAGCGGGCCCCCAGATAGCAATCAGCCCCAGCATTTT.

This sequence joins TRBV5-6 and TRBJ1-2; TRBD1 might be the D (6 bases). From germline, CDR1 is SGHDT and CDR2 YYEEEE. The CDR3 totals 15 residues. Trimming shortened V by 4 bases and J by 5 bases, and 18 bases separated the two germline ends. This chain's CDR3 is CASSPPRDMIYGYTF. The CDR3 DNA is TGTGCCAGCAGCCCACCTCGGGACATGATTTATGGCTACACCTTC.

CDR3 amino acids: CASTRGGEPYNEQFF. In nucleotides, the CDR3 is TGTGCCAGTACTCGTGGGGGGGAACCTTACAATGAGCAGTTCTTC. The J gene is TRBJ2-1, the V gene TRBV9; 7 nucleotides line up with TRBD2. The germline gives CDR1 SGDLS, CDR2 YYNGEE. The CDR3 totals 15 residues. V shed 8 bases and J 4 bases; nucleotides not matched to a gene: 12. The full variable domain, in which reference TRBV9 and TRBJ2-1 provide the parts outside the CDR3, is DSGVTQTPKHLITATGQRVTLRCSPRSGDLSVYWYQQSLDQGLQFLIQYYNGEERAKGNILERFSAQQFPDLHSELNLSSLELGDSALYFCASTRGGEPYNEQFFGPGTRLTVL.

The chain carries TRBV7-9 and TRBJ1-2; TRBD1 is a possible D gene (6 bases). The germline V gene has CDR1 SEHNR and CDR2 FQNEAQ (reference sequence). This CDR3 is built from 15 residues. The V gene lost 6 bases and the J gene lost 8 bases, with 22 bases spanning the gap. This CDR3 reads CASSHPGAGEEGYTF. CDR3 in DNA: TGTGCCAGCAGTCACCCTGGGGCAGGGGAAGAGGGCTACACCTTC.

CDR3 nucleotide sequence: TGTGCCAGCAGTAACAACGAGCAGTACTTC. This codes for CASSNNEQYF. J is TRBJ2-7 and V is TRBV6-2 or TRBV6-3; D unclear. Germline V gene sequence: CDR1 MNHEY, CDR2 SVGEGT. The CDR3 is 10 residues long. V was cut by 5 bases and J by 5 bases, with 4 bases left in between.

CDR3 sequence: CASSLGLQKNIQYF. CDR3 DNA sequence: TGTGCCAGTAGTCTGGGACTGCAGAAAAACATTCAGTACTTC. The genes are TRBV19 and TRBJ2-4, with D perhaps matching TRBD2 (6 bases). The CDR3 contains 14 residues. Germline V gene data show CDR1 as LNHDA and CDR2 as SQIVND (reference sequence). V lost 5 bases, J lost 4 bases, and 12 bases lay in between.

V and J are TRBV10-3 and TRBJ2-1, with 9 bases identical to TRBD2. The trim removed 4 bases at V and 0 bases at J, leaving 7 bases unmatched. The CDR3 loop spans 17 amino acids. Germline values: CDR1 ENHRY, CDR2 SYGVKD. The CDR3 DNA is TGTGCCATCAGTGTTGGTTCTAGCGGGGTCTCCTACAATGAGCAGTTCTTC. Translated: CAISVGSSGVSYNEQFF.

The V call is TRBV2, the J call TRBJ1-2; D is perhaps TRBD1 (5 bases). V dropped 4 bases and J dropped 8 bases, with 20 bases sitting between them. The CDR3 spans 15 residues. CDR1 and CDR2 from the germline V gene are SNHLY and FYNNEI. CDR3 in DNA: TGTGCCAGCAGTGTTCTACCGCAGGGTATACAAGGCTACACCTTC. The encoded protein is CASSVLPQGIQGYTF.

The chain's CDR3 is CSASLQGNTEAFF. CDR3 in DNA: TGCAGTGCTAGTTTACAGGGGAACACTGAAGCTTTCTTT. This chain links TRBV20-1 with TRBJ1-1; tentatively, D is TRBD1 (6 bases). V shed 3 bases and J shed 1 base, with 9 bases lying between them. There are 13 residues in the CDR3. Per germline, CDR1 DFQATT and CDR2 SNEGSKA (reference sequence).

The V and J genes are TRBV4-3 and TRBJ2-1; the match to TRBD1 covers 7 bases. CDR1 and CDR2 (germline): LGHNA, YSLEER. This CDR3 spans 15 amino acids. V lost 1 base, J lost 5 bases, and 5 bases stayed unmatched. CDR3 coding DNA: TGCGCCAGCAGCCAAGGGACAGGCACGGACAATGAGCAGTTCTTC. Translation gives CASSQGTGTDNEQFF.